A single T cell receptor (beta chain) is shown here with its context. Its cognate antigen is unknown. The source of the sample is a study of fetal regulatory T cell absence and autoimmunity. About the study: Without clinical diabetes, IPEX patients showed exocrine pancreas autoimmunity. Study results and limitations: Oligoclonal TCR enrichment in pancreas over cord blood reached over 85-fold for some clones. In IPEX syndrome, oligoclonal enrichment was read as supporting prenatal antigen-driven autoimmunity in the pancreas.

The germline gives CDR1 MNHEY, CDR2 SMNVEV (reference sequence). The CDR3 covers 15 residues. J lost 4 bases, V lost 4 bases, and 6 bases had no gene match. This table comes from immunoSEQ multiplex PCR, and its TCRdb copy is limited to in-frame clones, with some not included. The sample gives about 95,000 clones, less than 80% of which show up once; 2% is in the top ten. The receptor was derived from a male donor with IPEX syndrome. Sequenced sample: pancreas tissue. The V and J genes are TRBV27 and TRBJ1-2, with TRBD1 matching over 10 bases. The CDR3 spells CASSYTWTGGYGYTF. The CDR3 DNA follows: TGTGCCAGCAGTTACACCTGGACAGGGGGCTATGGCTACACCTTC.